This TCR beta chain was sequenced for a study of cytomegalovirus exposure and HLA in healthy donors. General study findings and limits: V- and J-gene trimming of TCR beta was linked (in a later analysis) to a missense DCLRE1C variant. From TCR beta sequences, most subjects' HLA-A and HLA-B alleles were reportedly predicted accurately. Cytomegalovirus status was reportedly diagnosed by the classifier with high specificity and sensitivity.

All the people who gave samples were healthy bone marrow donors. The PCR was carried out with 60 Vbeta primers and 13 Jbeta primers. Sequencing used immunoSEQ multiplex PCR; TCRdb keeps in-frame clones, though not all of them. The sample yields about 94,000 clones, more than 60% seen once. The V and J ends lost 6 bases and 6 bases, in that order; junction bases with no gene match: 3. The CDR3 has 14 amino acids. Germline loops: CDR1 MDHEN, CDR2 SYDVKM. This clone was observed a handful of times. Its specificity is not known. The sequence came from a man in his thirties or forties in good health and CMV-seronegative. Sequencing used PBMCs. This chain uses TRBV28 with TRBJ2-7; 15 bases are a match to TRBD2. The CDR3: CASRKGLAGGEQYF. CDR3 in DNA: TGTGCCAGCAGGAAGGGACTAGCGGGAGGCGAGCAGTACTTC.